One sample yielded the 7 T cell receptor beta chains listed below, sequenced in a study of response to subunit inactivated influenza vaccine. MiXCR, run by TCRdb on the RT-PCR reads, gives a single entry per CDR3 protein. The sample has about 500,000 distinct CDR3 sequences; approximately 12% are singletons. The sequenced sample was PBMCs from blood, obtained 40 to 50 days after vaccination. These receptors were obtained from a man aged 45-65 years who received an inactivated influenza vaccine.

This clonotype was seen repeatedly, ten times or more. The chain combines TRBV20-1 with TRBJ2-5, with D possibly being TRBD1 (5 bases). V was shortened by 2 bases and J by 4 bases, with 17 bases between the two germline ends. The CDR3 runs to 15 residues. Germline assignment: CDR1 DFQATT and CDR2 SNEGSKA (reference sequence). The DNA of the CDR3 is TGCAGTGCTAGATCATTGCAGGGTACCGGAGAGACCCAGTACTTC. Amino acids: CSARSLQGTGETQYF.

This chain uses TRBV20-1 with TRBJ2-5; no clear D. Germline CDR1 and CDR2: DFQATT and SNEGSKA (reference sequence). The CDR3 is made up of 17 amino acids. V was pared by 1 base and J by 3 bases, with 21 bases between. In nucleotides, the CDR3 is TGCAGTGCTAGAGGCCTCTCCGTGTGGGGATCAGAAGAGACCCAGTACTTC. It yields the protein CSARGLSVWGSEETQYF.

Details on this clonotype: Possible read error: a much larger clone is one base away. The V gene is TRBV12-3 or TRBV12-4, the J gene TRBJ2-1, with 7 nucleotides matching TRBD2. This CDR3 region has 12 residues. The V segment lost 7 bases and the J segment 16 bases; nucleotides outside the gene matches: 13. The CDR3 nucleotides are TGTGCCAGCACCCTGGGGGGGAGGTGGAACTTCTTC. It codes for CASTLGGRWNFF.

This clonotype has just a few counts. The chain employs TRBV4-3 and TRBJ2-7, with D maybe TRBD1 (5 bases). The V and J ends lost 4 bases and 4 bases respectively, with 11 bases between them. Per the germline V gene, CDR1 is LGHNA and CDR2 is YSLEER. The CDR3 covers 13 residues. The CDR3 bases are TGCGCCAGCAGCCCCGACAGACTTTACGAGCAGTACTTC. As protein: CASSPDRLYEQYF.

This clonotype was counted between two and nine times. CDR3 sequence (DNA): TGCGCCAGCGGGACAGCGATGGTTGCGGGGCAGTTCTTC. Amino acids: CASGTAMVAGQFF. The chain combines TRBV10-1 with TRBJ2-1; 7 bases line up with TRBD1. The germline CDR1 and CDR2 sequences are WNHNN and SYGVQD (reference sequence). The J segment lost 12 bases and the V segment lost 8 bases, leaving 13 bases of the junction unmatched. The CDR3 totals 13 residues.

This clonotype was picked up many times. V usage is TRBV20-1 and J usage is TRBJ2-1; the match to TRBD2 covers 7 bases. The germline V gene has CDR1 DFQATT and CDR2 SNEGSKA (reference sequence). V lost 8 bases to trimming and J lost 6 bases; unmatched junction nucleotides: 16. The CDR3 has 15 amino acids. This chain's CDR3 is CSIPPRIGRGNEQFF. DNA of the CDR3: TGCAGTATACCCCCCCGAATAGGGAGGGGCAATGAGCAGTTCTTC.

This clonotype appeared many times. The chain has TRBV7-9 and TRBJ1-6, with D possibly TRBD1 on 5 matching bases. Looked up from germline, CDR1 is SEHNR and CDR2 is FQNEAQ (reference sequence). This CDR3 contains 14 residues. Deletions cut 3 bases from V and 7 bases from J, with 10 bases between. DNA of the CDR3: TGTGCCAGCAGCTTCGGGGGTCGGAATTCACCCCTCCACTTT. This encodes CASSFGGRNSPLHF.